Following are 9 T cell receptor beta chains from one sample sequenced in a study of CD8 T cells in Susac syndrome. With random hexamers, reverse transcription was performed on roughly 0.5 to 1 ug of RNA. TCRdb reprocessed the immunoSEQ multiplex PCR reads with MiXCR, giving one entry per CDR3 protein. The sample contains about 300,000 distinct CDR3 sequences, about 91% of which appear only once. Sequenced: CD4+ T cells from PBMCs. These receptors all stem from a human donor with multiple sclerosis.

The rearrangement joins TRBV20-1 to TRBJ2-7, with D possibly TRBD2 on 6 matching bases. The CDR3 sequence is 13 residues long. Germline V gives CDR1 DFQATT, CDR2 SNEGSKA (reference sequence). Deletions cut 6 bases from V and 7 bases from J, with 19 bases between. CDR3 sequence (DNA): TGCAGTGCGAGGGAACACCGGGACTTTGAGCAGTACTTC. Its translation is CSAREHRDFEQYF.

The chain combines TRBV4-2 with TRBJ2-5; D perhaps matches TRBD2 (7 bases). Germline values: CDR1 LGHNA, CDR2 YNFKEQ. Trimming took 4 bases from V and 5 from J, leaving 17 bases between them. The CDR3 has 15 residues. The chain's CDR3 is CASSPRRGGRETQYF. The CDR3 DNA sequence: TGTGCCAGCAGCCCCCGGAGGGGGGGCCGGGAGACCCAGTACTTC.

This sequence joins TRBV20-1 and TRBJ1-2, with no clear D. V lost 2 bases and J 8 bases, leaving 9 bases between the germline ends. Germline V gene data show CDR1 as DFQATT and CDR2 as SNEGSKA (reference sequence). The CDR3 has 11 residues. CDR3 in amino acids: CSARSFPGYTF. CDR3 DNA sequence: TGCAGTGCTAGATCCTTCCCGGGCTACACCTTC.

This clonotype was seen once. The rearrangement uses TRBV29-1 and TRBJ1-2; D is uncertain. The ends were cut back, 6 bases at V and 4 bases at J, with 18 bases in the middle. The CDR3 extends over 14 amino acids. Germline values: CDR1 SQVTM, CDR2 ANQGSEA. The CDR3 DNA is TGCAGCGTGCACAGTTGGGCAGCAGGCTATGGCTACACCTTC. This gives the protein CSVHSWAAGYGYTF. Based on the CDR3 plus reference TRBV29-1 and TRBJ1-2, the full variable domain is SAVISQKPSRDICQRGTSLTIQCQVDSQVTMMFWYRQQPGQSLTLIATANQGSEATYESGFVIDKFPISRPNLTFSTLTVSNMSPEDSSIYLCSVHSWAAGYGYTFGSGTRLTVV.

V gene TRBV30 combines with J gene TRBJ1-1; D not certain. Germline V gene lookup returns CDR1 GTSNPN and CDR2 SVGIG (reference sequence). The germline V and J ends were trimmed by 2 bases and 1 base, with 5 bases remaining between them. The CDR3 spans 12 residues. The CDR3 sequence: CAWSPGNTEAFF. Written as DNA, the CDR3 is TGTGCCTGGAGTCCGGGGAACACTGAAGCTTTCTTT.

CDR3 sequence: CASSPWADPGNQPQHF. CDR3 bases: TGTGCCAGCAGCCCCTGGGCTGACCCGGGTAATCAGCCCCAGCATTTT. The chain joins TRBV7-8 to TRBJ1-5; D gene ambiguous. The CDR3 runs to 16 residues. The V gene lost 5 bases and the J gene lost 4 bases, with 18 bases spanning the gap. Germline lookup yields CDR1 SGHVS and CDR2 FQNEAQ.

V usage is TRBV6-5 and J usage is TRBJ2-7; 9 nucleotides match TRBD2. Germline CDR1 and CDR2: MNHEY and SVGAGI. Trimming removed 0 bases from V and 2 bases from J; junction bases left unmatched: 2. The length of the CDR3 is 15 residues. The CDR3 DNA is TGTGCCAGCAGTTACTCGCCTAGCGGGGCCTACGAGCAGTACTTC. Translated, it gives CASSYSPSGAYEQYF.

The chain joins TRBV6-5 to TRBJ2-5, with no clear D. Germline V gene lookup returns CDR1 MNHEY and CDR2 SVGAGI. Trimming stripped 4 bases from V and 8 bases from J, with 23 bases between. The CDR3 has 16 amino acids. This CDR3 reads CASSSTRLRSKRTQYF. CDR3 nucleotides: TGTGCCAGCAGTTCAACTCGACTGAGATCGAAAAGAACCCAGTACTTC.

This clonotype has only a few counts. The rearrangement links TRBV7-2 to TRBJ1-1; tentatively, D is TRBD1 (6 bases). Germline values: CDR1 SGHTA, CDR2 FQGNSA. The CDR3 consists of 15 residues. Trimming took 2 bases from V and 0 from J, leaving 10 bases between them. The CDR3 sequence: CASSLYGGLNTEAFF. The CDR3 DNA is TGTGCCAGCAGCTTATATGGGGGCCTGAACACTGAAGCTTTCTTT.